Presented here are 28 T cell receptor beta chains from one specimen sequenced in a study of cytomegalovirus exposure and HLA in healthy donors (dated by TCRdb to 2017 to 2019). To prepare the library, the immunoSEQ multiplex PCR assay was applied. For the multiplex PCR, a mixture combining 60 forward primers for TCR Vbeta segments and 13 reverse primers for TCR Jbeta segments was used. Entries here come from immuneACCESS through TCRdb and include only in-frame sequences with V and J called. Some clones fail to appear in such tables; in the studies checked, an unresolved V gene covers under half of the shortfall, and the cause of the remainder is unknown. The sample table records about 120,000 clones; about 83% of these occur just once. The top ten clones comprise about 3% of the sample. What was sequenced was PBMCs. These receptors were obtained from a woman aged 40-49 years in good health and CMV-seropositive.

The gene calls are TRBV6-1 and TRBJ2-1; D remains unclear. The CDR3 covers 16 residues. V shed 0 bases and J shed 9 bases, with 18 bases lying between them. Germline lookup yields CDR1 MNHNS and CDR2 SASEGT. DNA for the CDR3: TGTGCCAGCAGTGAAGCCCCGACTGGAACTTCTTCTGAGCAGTTCTTC. It is translated as CASSEAPTGTSSEQFF.

This clone was picked up one time. The genes are TRBV19 and TRBJ1-5; 7 positions agree with TRBD1. The germline V gene has CDR1 LNHDA and CDR2 SQIVND (reference sequence). After removal of 3 bases from V and 7 bases from J, the junction contained 6 bases not matched to a gene. The CDR3 runs 14 residues. The CDR3 DNA reads as TGTGCCAGTAGTATTAACAGGGGTGGACAGCCCCAGCATTTT. Amino acid sequence: CASSINRGGQPQHF.

The chain employs TRBV7-2 and TRBJ2-5, with D possibly being TRBD1 (5 bases). Trimming stripped 1 base from V and 6 bases from J, with 18 bases between. This CDR3 is built from 16 residues. Germline V lookup: CDR1 SGHTA, CDR2 FQGNSA. In DNA, the CDR3 is TGTGCCAGCAGCTTAGATCTACGGCAGGGTGGGAAGACCCAGTACTTC. As protein: CASSLDLRQGGKTQYF.

This clone was picked up a small number of times. A junction boundary mismatches the germline segment, possibly from a read error. The CDR3 DNA is TGTGCCAGCAGCTCCGGGGACCAGGGGATACAGGCCTTC. Protein sequence: CASSSGDQGIQAF. This sequence joins TRBV7-3 and TRBJ1-2; perhaps TRBD1 as D (6 bases). Germline V lookup: CDR1 SGHTA, CDR2 FQGTGA. The CDR3 totals 13 residues.

This clone is a singleton in its sample. CDR3 sequence reads: CASSQDGLAGETQYF. CDR3 coding DNA: TGCGCCAGCAGCCAAGATGGCCTAGCGGGAGAGACCCAGTACTTC. The V gene is TRBV4-1, the J gene TRBJ2-5; 8 nucleotides agree with TRBD2. CDR3 length: 15 residues. Germline V gives CDR1 MGHRA, CDR2 YSYEKL. With 0 bases clipped from V and 4 bases from J, the junction kept 4 bases outside the gene matches.

This clone was seen a handful of times. The gene calls are TRBV5-4 and TRBJ2-3, with D possibly being TRBD1 (5 bases). The V gene's germline CDR1 is SGHNT and CDR2 YYREEE (reference sequence). V dropped 4 bases and J dropped 1 base, with 7 bases sitting between them. The CDR3 covers 13 residues. This CDR3 reads CASSRRGTDTQYF. CDR3 nucleotides: TGTGCCAGCAGCCGCAGGGGCACAGATACGCAGTATTTT.

The rearrangement joins TRBV15 to TRBJ2-5, with TRBD1 as a possible D gene (6 bases). The DNA end lines up better with TRBJ2-7; the J call may be wrong. Germline V gene lookup returns CDR1 LNHNV and CDR2 YYDKDF (reference sequence). The CDR3 has 13 amino acids. The chain's CDR3 is CATSRDRGYEQYF. The CDR3 DNA is TGTGCCACCAGCAGAGACAGGGGCTACGAGCAGTACTTC.

V is TRBV5-1 and J is TRBJ2-5; D possibly corresponds to TRBD1 (6 bases). The V end was cut by 0 bases, the J end by 2 bases, with 11 bases between. The CDR3 spans 15 residues. Germline loops: CDR1 SGHRS, CDR2 YFSETQ. CDR3 in DNA: TGCGCCAGCAGCTTGGCCGCCGGACAGCAAGAGACCCAGTACTTC. Amino acids: CASSLAAGQQETQYF.

In nucleotides, the CDR3 is TGTGCCAGCAGTGAAGGCCTGGGACAGCCCAACACTGAAGCTTTCTTT. This gives the protein CASSEGLGQPNTEAFF. This chain uses TRBV6-1 with TRBJ1-1, with 7 nucleotides matching TRBD1. Germline CDR1 and CDR2: MNHNS and SASEGT. Unmatched junction bases numbered 7, after V lost 1 base and J lost 2 bases. CDR3 length: 16 amino acids.

The chain employs TRBV7-9 and TRBJ1-5, with 10 bases matching TRBD1. CDR1 is SEHNR, CDR2 FQNEAQ, per germline (reference sequence). Germline trimming cut 4 bases from V and 2 bases from J; bases unmatched to any gene: 2. The CDR3 runs to 15 residues. CDR3 bases: TGTGCCAGCAGCTCCGGGACAGGGGGCAATCAGCCCCAGCATTTT. This sequence encodes CASSSGTGGNQPQHF.

The chain is built from TRBV5-4 and TRBJ1-5, with 9 bases matching TRBD1. CDR1 is SGHNT, CDR2 YYREEE, per germline (reference sequence). CDR3 size: 15 residues. Trimming at V came to 5 bases and at J to 5 bases, leaving 8 bases not matched to a gene. The chain's CDR3 is CASSNPDRGDQPQHF. CDR3 nucleotide sequence: TGTGCCAGCAGTAACCCAGACAGGGGGGATCAGCCCCAGCATTTT. The full variable domain, in which reference TRBV5-4 and TRBJ1-5 provide the parts outside the CDR3, is ETGVTQSPTHLIKTRGQQVTLRCSSQSGHNTVSWYQQALGQGPQFIFQYYREEENGRGNFPPRFSGLQFPNYSSELNVNALELDDSALYLCASSNPDRGDQPQHFGDGTRLSIL.

The chain recombines TRBV7-2 with TRBJ2-5; 11 nucleotides line up with TRBD2. This CDR3 spans 15 amino acids. CDR1 and CDR2 (germline): SGHTA, FQGNSA. Germline trimming cut 5 bases from V and 1 base from J; bases unmatched to any gene: 3. The CDR3: CASSRTSGFQETQYF. CDR3 DNA sequence: TGTGCCAGCAGCCGGACTAGCGGGTTCCAAGAGACCCAGTACTTC.

The chain couples TRBV7-3 to TRBJ1-6, with unresolved D. This CDR3 is built from 12 residues. Germline V gene sequence: CDR1 SGHTA, CDR2 FQGTGA. Between the trimmed V and J ends, which lost 2 bases and 7 bases, there was a span of 3 bases. The CDR3 loop is CASSLPNSPLHF. The DNA of the CDR3 is TGTGCCAGCAGCTTACCGAATTCACCCCTCCACTTT.

The chain has TRBV9 and TRBJ1-1; D perhaps matches TRBD1 (5 bases). In germline, CDR1 is SGDLS, CDR2 YYNGEE. The CDR3 is 15 amino acids. V shed 1 base and J shed 0 bases, with 10 bases lying between them. As DNA, the CDR3 is TGTGCCAGCAGCGTAATAGCAGGGCTGAACACTGAAGCTTTCTTT. This sequence encodes CASSVIAGLNTEAFF. Drawing the rest from reference TRBV9 and TRBJ1-1, the complete variable domain is DSGVTQTPKHLITATGQRVTLRCSPRSGDLSVYWYQQSLDQGLQFLIQYYNGEERAKGNILERFSAQQFPDLHSELNLSSLELGDSALYFCASSVIAGLNTEAFFGQGTRLTVV.

The rearrangement uses TRBV5-1 and TRBJ2-1, with a weak D call TRBD1 (6 bases). Trimming removed 0 bases from V and 7 bases from J, with 14 bases in between. Germline loops: CDR1 SGHRS, CDR2 YFSETQ. The CDR3 runs 15 residues. The CDR3 here is CASSLAAGVRNEQFF. The CDR3 DNA follows: TGCGCCAGCAGCTTGGCGGCAGGGGTGCGTAATGAGCAGTTCTTC.

V and J are TRBV29-1 and TRBJ2-1, with D maybe TRBD1 (5 bases). CDR1 and CDR2 (germline): SQVTM, ANQGSEA. This CDR3 has 13 amino acids. The ends were cut back, 3 bases at V and 1 base at J, with 7 bases in the middle. CDR3 protein: CSVEQGSYNEQFF. CDR3 coding DNA: TGCAGCGTTGAGCAGGGTTCCTACAATGAGCAGTTCTTC.

The V call is TRBV4-2, the J call TRBJ2-7, with 12 bases matching TRBD2. The CDR3 runs 12 residues. Germline CDR1 LGHNA, CDR2 YNFKEQ. The V segment lost 10 bases and the J segment 6 bases; nucleotides outside the gene matches: 4. CDR3 in DNA: TGTGCCACTGGACTAGCGGGGCTCGAGCAGTACTTC. Protein: CATGLAGLEQYF.

This clone was found once. The gene calls are TRBV4-1 and TRBJ1-1; D not certain. V lost 0 bases, J lost 5 bases, and 13 bases lay in between. The CDR3 length is 15 residues. Germline V gives CDR1 MGHRA, CDR2 YSYEKL. CDR3 sequence: CASSQDGSGGTEAFF. CDR3 nucleotide sequence: TGCGCCAGCAGCCAAGATGGGAGTGGAGGTACTGAAGCTTTCTTT.

Worth noting for this clone: Additional DNA sequences in this sample encode the identical CDR3. The V call is TRBV30, the J call TRBJ1-6, with 7 bases that match TRBD1. J lost 6 bases, V lost 1 base, and 6 bases had no gene match. CDR1 and CDR2 from the germline V gene are GTSNPN and SVGIG (reference sequence). The CDR3 contains 15 residues. Written as DNA, the CDR3 is TGTGCCTGGAGTGGCCTGAGGGGGCCTAATTCACCCCTCCACTTT. Translation gives CAWSGLRGPNSPLHF. Based on the CDR3 plus reference TRBV30 and TRBJ1-6, the full variable domain is SQTIHQWPATLVQPVGSPLSLECTVEGTSNPNLYWYRQAAGRGLQLLFYSVGIGQISSEVPQNLSASRPQDRQFILSSKKLLLSDSGFYLCAWSGLRGPNSPLHFGNGTRLTVT.

The chain employs TRBV4-3 and TRBJ2-7; 12 bases align to TRBD2. CDR1 and CDR2 (germline): LGHNA, YSLEER. V lost 2 bases to trimming and J lost 4 bases; unmatched junction nucleotides: 9. CDR3 length: 17 amino acids. DNA for the CDR3: TGCGCCAGCAGCCAATCGCTAGCGGGAGGGCTAGGGTACGAGCAGTACTTC. Translated: CASSQSLAGGLGYEQYF.

V gene TRBV5-1 combines with J gene TRBJ2-3; tentative D call: TRBD1 (5 bases). CDR1 is SGHRS and CDR2 is YFSETQ in the germline V gene. The CDR3 loop spans 15 amino acids. Trimming took off 2 bases at V and 2 bases at J, with 12 bases between the two ends. In DNA form, the CDR3 reads TGCGCCAGCAGCTTACAGAGGACAAACACAGATACGCAGTATTTT. The encoded protein is CASSLQRTNTDTQYF.

The V and J genes are TRBV2 and TRBJ2-1; the match to TRBD2 covers 8 bases. Germline V gene lookup returns CDR1 SNHLY and CDR2 FYNNEI. The CDR3 has 15 amino acids. V shed 5 bases and J 6 bases; nucleotides not matched to a gene: 9. The CDR3 loop is CASSPAGVQGNEQFF. Here the CDR3 DNA reads TGTGCCAGCAGTCCAGCGGGGGTTCAAGGCAATGAGCAGTTCTTC. Full variable domain (remainder filled in from reference TRBV2 and TRBJ2-1): EPEVTQTPSHQVTQMGQEVILRCVPISNHLYFYWYRQILGQKVEFLVSFYNNEISEKSEIFDDQFSVERPDGSNFTLKIRSTKLEDSAMYFCASSPAGVQGNEQFFGPGTRLTVL.

This clone occurred once. This sequence joins TRBV6-6 and TRBJ2-7, with TRBD1 matching over 10 bases. The germline CDR1 and CDR2 sequences are MNHNY and SVGAGI (reference sequence). The CDR3 totals 14 residues. V lost 4 bases to trimming and J lost 4 bases; unmatched junction nucleotides: 4. The CDR3 DNA is TGTGCCAGCAGTTCGCCGGGACAGGGGTACGAGCAGTACTTC. Its protein product is CASSSPGQGYEQYF.

V is TRBV6-1 and J is TRBJ2-7, with D possibly being TRBD1 (5 bases). From germline, CDR1 is MNHNS and CDR2 SASEGT. V dropped 6 bases and J dropped 4 bases, with 10 bases sitting between them. This CDR3 has 12 amino acids. The CDR3 protein is CASRSDSYEQYF. CDR3 sequence (DNA): TGTGCCAGCAGGAGCGACAGTTACGAGCAGTACTTC.

The V call is TRBV2, the J call TRBJ1-1; D may be TRBD1 (5 bases). This CDR3 has 12 amino acids. The germline V gene encodes CDR1 SNHLY and CDR2 FYNNEI. The ends were cut back, 4 bases at V and 7 bases at J, with 10 bases in the middle. The CDR3 spells CASSVVQGEAFF. The DNA of the CDR3 is TGTGCCAGCAGTGTCGTGCAGGGTGAAGCTTTCTTT.

V usage is TRBV30 and J usage is TRBJ2-7; TRBD2 matches 10 bases. The CDR3 is 16 residues long. V shed 0 bases and J 0 bases; nucleotides not matched to a gene: 5. Germline CDR1 GTSNPN, CDR2 SVGIG (reference sequence). CDR3 in amino acids: CAWSVSSSGSSYEQYF. The DNA of the CDR3 is TGTGCCTGGAGTGTAAGTTCTAGCGGGAGCTCCTACGAGCAGTACTTC.

This clone was seen only once. The chain couples TRBV28 to TRBJ2-7, with D tentatively TRBD2 (7 bases). This CDR3 has 12 residues. Germline V gene sequence: CDR1 MDHEN, CDR2 SYDVKM. Deletions cut 10 bases from V and 4 bases from J, with 14 bases between. Here the CDR3 DNA reads TGTGCCACCAACGGGGGGCTTTACGAGCAGTACTTC. Its protein is CATNGGLYEQYF.

The chain joins TRBV30 to TRBJ2-7; 9 nucleotides line up with TRBD1. Germline values: CDR1 GTSNPN, CDR2 SVGIG (reference sequence). The junction had 7 bases not matched to a gene; V was cut back by 1 base and J by 3 bases. This CDR3 has 15 amino acids. The CDR3 loop is CAWSGGTGGDYEQYF. The CDR3 nucleotides are TGTGCCTGGAGTGGAGGTACAGGGGGCGACTACGAGCAGTACTTC. The whole variable domain, filled in from reference TRBV30 and TRBJ2-7, reads SQTIHQWPATLVQPVGSPLSLECTVEGTSNPNLYWYRQAAGRGLQLLFYSVGIGQISSEVPQNLSASRPQDRQFILSSKKLLLSDSGFYLCAWSGGTGGDYEQYFGPGTRLTVT.